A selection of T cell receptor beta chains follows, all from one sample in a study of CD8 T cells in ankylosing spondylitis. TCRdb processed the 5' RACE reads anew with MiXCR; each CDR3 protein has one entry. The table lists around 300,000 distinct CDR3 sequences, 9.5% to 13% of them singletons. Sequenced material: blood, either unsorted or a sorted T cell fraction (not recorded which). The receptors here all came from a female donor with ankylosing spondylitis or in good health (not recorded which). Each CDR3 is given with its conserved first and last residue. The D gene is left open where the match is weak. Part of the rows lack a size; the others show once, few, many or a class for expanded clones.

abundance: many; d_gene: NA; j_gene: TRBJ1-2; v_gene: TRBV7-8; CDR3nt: TGTGCCAGCAGCTTACTGTCGGGCGGCAACTATGGCTACACCTTC; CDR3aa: CASSLLSGGNYGYTF
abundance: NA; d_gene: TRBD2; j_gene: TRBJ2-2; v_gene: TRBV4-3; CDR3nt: TGCGCCAGCAGCCAAGGCTCGGGCGGGAGGTTCACCGGGGAGCTGTTTTTT; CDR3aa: CASSQGSGGRFTGELFF
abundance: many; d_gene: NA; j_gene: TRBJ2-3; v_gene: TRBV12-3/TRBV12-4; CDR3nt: TGTGCCAGCAATCGGGGTACTAGCACAGATACGCAGTATTTT; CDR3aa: CASNRGTSTDTQYF
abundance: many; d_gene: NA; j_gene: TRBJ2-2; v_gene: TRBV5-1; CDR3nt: TGCGCCAGCAGGGGAGGGACAACAACCGGGGAGCTGTTTTTT; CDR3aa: CASRGGTTTGELFF
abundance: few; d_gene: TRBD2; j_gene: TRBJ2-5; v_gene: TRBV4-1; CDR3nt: TGCGCCAGCAGCCAATCCCCTAGCGGGGTAGCCTACAAAGAGACCCAGTACTTC; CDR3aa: CASSQSPSGVAYKETQYF
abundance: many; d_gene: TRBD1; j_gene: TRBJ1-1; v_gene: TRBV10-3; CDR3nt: TGTGCCATCAGTGAGTCACGGACAGGATCGACTGAAGCTTTCTTT; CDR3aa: CAISESRTGSTEAFF
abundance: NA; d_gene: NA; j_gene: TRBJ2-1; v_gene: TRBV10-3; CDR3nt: TGTGCCATCAGTGACCCGGGACTGGCTTCCTACAATGAGCAGTTCTTC; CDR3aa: CAISDPGLASYNEQFF
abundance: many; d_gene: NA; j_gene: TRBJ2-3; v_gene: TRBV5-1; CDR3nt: TGCGCCAGCCAAGGGATGGGTTTGCTGGATACGCAGTATTTT; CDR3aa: CASQGMGLLDTQYF
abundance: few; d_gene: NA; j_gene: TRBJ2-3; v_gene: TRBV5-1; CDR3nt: TGCGCCAGCAGTCAACCTGGTCCCGCCCCCGACACAGATACGCAGTATTTT; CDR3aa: CASSQPGPAPDTDTQYF
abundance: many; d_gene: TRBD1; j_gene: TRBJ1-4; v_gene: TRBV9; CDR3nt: TGTGCCAGCAGCGACCACAGGGGAGGCAATGAAAAACTGTTTTTT; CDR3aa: CASSDHRGGNEKLFF
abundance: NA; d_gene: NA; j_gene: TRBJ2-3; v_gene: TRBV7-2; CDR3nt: TGTGCCAGCGCTCCAGCCGGAGATACGCAGTATTTT; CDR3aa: CASAPAGDTQYF
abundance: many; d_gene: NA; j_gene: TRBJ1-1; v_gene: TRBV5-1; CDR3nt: TGCGCCAGCAGCTTGGAATTTGCTCGGACGCACACTGAAGCTTTCTTT; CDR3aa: CASSLEFARTHTEAFF
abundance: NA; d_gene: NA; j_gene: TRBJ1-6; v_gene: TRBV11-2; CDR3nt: TGTGCCAGCAGCTTAGAGGCCGTAATACCGGGCTCCTATAATTCACCCCTCCACTTT; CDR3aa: CASSLEAVIPGSYNSPLHF
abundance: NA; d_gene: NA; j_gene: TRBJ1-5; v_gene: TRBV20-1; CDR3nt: TGCAGTGCTAGTCATGGGGATAGCAATCAGCCCCAGCATTTT; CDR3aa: CSASHGDSNQPQHF
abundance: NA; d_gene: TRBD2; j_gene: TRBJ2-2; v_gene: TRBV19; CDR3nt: TGTGCCAGTAGGGGTACTAGCGGGGAGACTCAACCTTCCACCGGGGAGCTGTTTTTT; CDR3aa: CASRGTSGETQPSTGELFF
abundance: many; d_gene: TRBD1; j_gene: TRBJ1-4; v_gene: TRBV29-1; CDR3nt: TGCAGCGTACTCGGGACAGCCAGCCTTAATGAAAAACTGTTTTTT; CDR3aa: CSVLGTASLNEKLFF
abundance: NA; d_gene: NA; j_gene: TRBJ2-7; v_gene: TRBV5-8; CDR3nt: TGTGCCAGCAGCGCGCGTTGGGGGGAGCAGTACTTC; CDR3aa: CASSARWGEQYF
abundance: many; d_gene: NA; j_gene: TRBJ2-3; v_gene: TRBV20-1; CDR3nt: TGCAGTGCTAGCGGGCTACTCACAGATACGCAGTATTTT; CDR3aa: CSASGLLTDTQYF
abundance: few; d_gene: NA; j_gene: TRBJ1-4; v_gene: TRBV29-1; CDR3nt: TGCAGCGTTGATTTCAGAGAAAAACTGTTTTTT; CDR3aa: CSVDFREKLFF
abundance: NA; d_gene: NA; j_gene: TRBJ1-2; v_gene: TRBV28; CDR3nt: TGTGCCACTTTATCGCGGGTAGACTATGGCTACACCTTC; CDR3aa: CATLSRVDYGYTF
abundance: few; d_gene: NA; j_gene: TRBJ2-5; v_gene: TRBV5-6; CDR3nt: TGTGCCAGCAGCAGAACAGGACCGGGAGCCTTGACCCAGTACTTC; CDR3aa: CASSRTGPGALTQYF
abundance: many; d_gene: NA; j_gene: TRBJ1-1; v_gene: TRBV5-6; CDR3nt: TGTGCCAGCAGTCCACGAGGGCGCCCGAGGGCTGAAGCTTTCTTT; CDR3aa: CASSPRGRPRAEAFF
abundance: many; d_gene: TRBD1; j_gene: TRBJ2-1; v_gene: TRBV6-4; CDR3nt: TGTGCCAGCAGTGCTGACAGGGTAGGAAATGAGCAGTTCTTC; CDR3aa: CASSADRVGNEQFF
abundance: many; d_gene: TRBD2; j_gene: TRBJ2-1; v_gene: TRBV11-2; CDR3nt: TGTGCCAGCAGCTTAGTGACTAGCGGGGGGGCCCATGAGCAGTTCTTC; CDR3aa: CASSLVTSGGAHEQFF
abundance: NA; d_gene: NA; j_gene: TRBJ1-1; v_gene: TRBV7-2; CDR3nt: TGTGCCAGCAGCTTTGACCGGTGGACTGAAGCTTTCTTT; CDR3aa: CASSFDRWTEAFF
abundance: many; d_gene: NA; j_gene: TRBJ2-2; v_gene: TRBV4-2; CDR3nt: TGTGCCAGCAGCCAAGATGGGACAAGGAACACCGGGGAGCTGTTTTTT; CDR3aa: CASSQDGTRNTGELFF
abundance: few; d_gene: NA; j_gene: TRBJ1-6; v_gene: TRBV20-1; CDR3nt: TGCAGTGCTAGAGCCCGCGGGTCAGGGGCCTCCTATAATTCACCCCTCCACTTT; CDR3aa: CSARARGSGASYNSPLHF
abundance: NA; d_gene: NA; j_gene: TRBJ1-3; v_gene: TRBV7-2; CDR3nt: TGTGCCAGCAGCTTTACAGGGAATAGTCGCCTCGGAAACACCATATATTTT; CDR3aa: CASSFTGNSRLGNTIYF
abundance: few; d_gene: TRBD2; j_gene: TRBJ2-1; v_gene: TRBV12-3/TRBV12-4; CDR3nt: TGTGCCATCAGGAGGGGGTTTCTAGCGGGAACAGAAGAGCAGTTCTTC; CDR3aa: CAIRRGFLAGTEEQFF
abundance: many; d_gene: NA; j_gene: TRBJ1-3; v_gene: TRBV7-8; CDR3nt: TGTGCCAGCAGCTTAGGGACACTGGGAGGAAACACCATATATTTT; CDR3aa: CASSLGTLGGNTIYF
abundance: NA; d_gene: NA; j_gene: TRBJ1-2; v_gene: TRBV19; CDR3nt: TGTGCCAGTAGTCCCAGATCAACAGGGATATACGGCTACACCTTC; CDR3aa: CASSPRSTGIYGYTF
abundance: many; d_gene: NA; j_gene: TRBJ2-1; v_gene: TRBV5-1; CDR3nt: TGCGCCAGCAAAGCGGAGACCTACAATGAGCAGTTCTTC; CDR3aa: CASKAETYNEQFF
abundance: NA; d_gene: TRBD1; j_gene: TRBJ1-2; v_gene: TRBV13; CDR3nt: TGTGCCAGCAGCTTACGGGGGCCTGGGACAGCCCTTTCCTATGGCTACACCTTC; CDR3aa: CASSLRGPGTALSYGYTF
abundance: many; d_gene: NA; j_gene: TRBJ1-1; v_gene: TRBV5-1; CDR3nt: TGCGCCAGCAGGGGCTCGGGGGCTTCCGGCACTGAAGCTTTCTTT; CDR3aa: CASRGSGASGTEAFF
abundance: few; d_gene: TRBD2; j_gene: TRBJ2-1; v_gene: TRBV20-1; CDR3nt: TGCAGTGCCGACCCACCTAGACTAGCGGGAGGAGTAAATGAGCAGTTCTTC; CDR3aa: CSADPPRLAGGVNEQFF
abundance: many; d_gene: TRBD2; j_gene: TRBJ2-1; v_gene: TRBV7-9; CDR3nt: TGTGCCAGCAGCTTACCAGCGGGAGAGGGAAATGAGCAGTTCTTC; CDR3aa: CASSLPAGEGNEQFF
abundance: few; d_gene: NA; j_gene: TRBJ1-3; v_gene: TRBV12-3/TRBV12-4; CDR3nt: TGTGCCAGCAGTTTACCGGACATAGGAAACACCATATATTTT; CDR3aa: CASSLPDIGNTIYF
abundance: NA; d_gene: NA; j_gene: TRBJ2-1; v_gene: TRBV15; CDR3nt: TGTGCCACCAGCAGAGATCCAGGACCCCCCTACAATGAGCAGTTCTTC; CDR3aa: CATSRDPGPPYNEQFF
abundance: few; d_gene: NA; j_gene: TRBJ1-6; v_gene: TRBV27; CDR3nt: TGTGCCAGAGCGACAGGAGGGTATTCCTATAATTCACCCCTCCACTTT; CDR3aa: CARATGGYSYNSPLHF
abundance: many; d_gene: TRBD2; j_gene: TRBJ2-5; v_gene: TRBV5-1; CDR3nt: TGCGCCAGCAGCTCCCAAGCGGGAGTTGGAGAGACCCAGTACTTC; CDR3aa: CASSSQAGVGETQYF
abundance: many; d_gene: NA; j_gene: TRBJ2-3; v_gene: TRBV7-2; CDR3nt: TGTGCCAGCAGCTTTACTATAGGAGATACGCAGTATTTT; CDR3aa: CASSFTIGDTQYF
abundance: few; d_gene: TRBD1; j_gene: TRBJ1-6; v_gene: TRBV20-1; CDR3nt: TGCAGTGCTTATGAGGGCGACAGGGGCGGTTCACCCCTCCACTTT; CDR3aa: CSAYEGDRGGSPLHF
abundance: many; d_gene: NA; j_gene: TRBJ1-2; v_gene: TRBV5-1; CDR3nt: TGCGCCAGCAGCCCAGGGGTGAACTATGGCTACACCTTC; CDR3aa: CASSPGVNYGYTF
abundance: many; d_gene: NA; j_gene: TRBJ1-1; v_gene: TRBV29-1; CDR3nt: TGCAGCGTTGTCCAGGGGTTGAACACTGAAGCTTTCTTT; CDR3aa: CSVVQGLNTEAFF
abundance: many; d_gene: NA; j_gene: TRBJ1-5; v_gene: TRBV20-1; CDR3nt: TGCAGTGCTAGTTGGGGGCCCGGTCAGCCCCAGCATTTT; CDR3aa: CSASWGPGQPQHF
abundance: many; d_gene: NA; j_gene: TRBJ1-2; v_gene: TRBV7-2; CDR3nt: TGTGCCAGCAGCCCAGACAGGAGAATTAACTATGGCTACACCTTC; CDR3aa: CASSPDRRINYGYTF